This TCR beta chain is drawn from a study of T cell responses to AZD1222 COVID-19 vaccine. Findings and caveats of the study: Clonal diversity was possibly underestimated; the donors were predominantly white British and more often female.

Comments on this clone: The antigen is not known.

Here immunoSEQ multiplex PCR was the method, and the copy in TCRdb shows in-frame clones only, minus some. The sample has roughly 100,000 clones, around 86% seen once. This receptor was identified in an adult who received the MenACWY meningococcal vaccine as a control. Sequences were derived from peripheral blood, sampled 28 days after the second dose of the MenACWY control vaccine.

The chain's CDR3 is CAWSVAPSWTSGGAGTQYF. The CDR3 DNA follows: TGTGCCTGGAGTGTGGCTCCATCGTGGACTAGCGGGGGGGCTGGCACGCAGTATTTT. The chain links TRBV30 to TRBJ2-3; 15 bases align to TRBD2. CDR3 length equals 19 residues. Trimming cost V 0 bases and J 9 bases; bases outside gene matches: 16. Germline V gene sequence: CDR1 GTSNPN, CDR2 SVGIG (reference sequence).